This T cell receptor beta chain was profiled in a study of PD-1 blockade in classical Hodgkin lymphoma. Study-wide results and caveats: CD4+ TCR diversity, unlike CD8+, climbed significantly by C4D1. Complete responders' baseline diversity resembled that of newly diagnosed patients.

Trimming cost V 2 bases and J 3 bases, with 8 bases left between them. Per germline, CDR1 SNHLY and CDR2 FYNNEI. The CDR3 totals 14 residues. Time point here: cycle 4 day 1 (C4D1), after 5 to 7 weeks of nivolumab. Every patient relapsed after autologous stem cell transplantation, and brentuximab vedotin exposure varied. Profiled with immunoSEQ multiplex PCR; TCRdb holds only in-frame clones, not every one. The sample records about 23,000 clones, around nine tenths being singletons. In the case of this clone: Its antigen is not known.

The rearrangement uses TRBV2 and TRBJ1-3, with D possibly matching TRBD1 (5 bases). The origin of this receptor is a human donor with classical Hodgkin lymphoma. The sample consisted of peripheral blood mononuclear cells (PBMCs), taken before the fourth cycle of nivolumab. The CDR3 sequence: CASSERGVGNTIYF. CDR3 DNA: TGTGCCAGCAGTGAACGGGGGGTTGGAAACACCATATATTTT.